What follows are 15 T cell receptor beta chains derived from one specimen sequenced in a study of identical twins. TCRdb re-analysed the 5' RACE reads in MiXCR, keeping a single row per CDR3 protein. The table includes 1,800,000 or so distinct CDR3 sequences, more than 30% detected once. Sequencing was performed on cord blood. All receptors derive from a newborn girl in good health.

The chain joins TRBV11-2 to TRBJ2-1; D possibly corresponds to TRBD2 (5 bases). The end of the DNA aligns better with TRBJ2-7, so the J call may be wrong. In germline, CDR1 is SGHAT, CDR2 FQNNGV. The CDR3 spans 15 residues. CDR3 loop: CASSSLTGRHNEQYF. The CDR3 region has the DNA TGTGCCAGCAGCTCCCTGACGGGGAGACACAATGAGCAGTACTTC.

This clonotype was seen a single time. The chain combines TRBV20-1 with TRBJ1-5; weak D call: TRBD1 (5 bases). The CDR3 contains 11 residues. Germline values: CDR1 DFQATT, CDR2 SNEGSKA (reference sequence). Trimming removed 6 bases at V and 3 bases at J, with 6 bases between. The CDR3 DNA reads TGCAGTGCGGGACCCAATCAGCCCCAGCATTTT. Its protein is CSAGPNQPQHF.

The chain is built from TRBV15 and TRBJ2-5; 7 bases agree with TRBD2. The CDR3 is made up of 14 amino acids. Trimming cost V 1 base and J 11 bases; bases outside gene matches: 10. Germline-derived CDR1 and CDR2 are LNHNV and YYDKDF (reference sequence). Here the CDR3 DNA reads TGTGCCACCAGCAGAGTGGGGGGGATCCGGGAGCAGTACTTC. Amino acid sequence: CATSRVGGIREQYF.

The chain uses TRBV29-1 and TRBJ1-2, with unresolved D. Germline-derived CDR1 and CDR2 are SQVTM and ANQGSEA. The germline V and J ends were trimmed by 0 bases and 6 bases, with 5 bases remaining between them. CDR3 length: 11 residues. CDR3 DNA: TGCAGCGTTGAAGACAGGAATGGCTACACCTTC. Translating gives CSVEDRNGYTF.

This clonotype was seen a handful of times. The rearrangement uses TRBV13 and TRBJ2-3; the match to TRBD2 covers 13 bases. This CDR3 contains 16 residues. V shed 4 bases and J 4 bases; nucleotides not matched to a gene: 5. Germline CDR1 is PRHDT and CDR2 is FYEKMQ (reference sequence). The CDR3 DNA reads TGTGCCAGCAGCTATCCACTAGCGGGGGGGCCAGATACGCAGTATTTT. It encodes CASSYPLAGGPDTQYF.

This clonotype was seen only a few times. Written as DNA, the CDR3 is TGTGCCAGCAGTGAAGGTCCCTGGGCTACAGATACGCAGTATTTT. Amino acids: CASSEGPWATDTQYF. The V call is TRBV2, the J call TRBJ2-3; D not resolved. This CDR3 region has 15 residues. Germline V CDR1 and CDR2: SNHLY, FYNNEI. The V gene lost 1 base and the J gene lost 3 bases, with 11 bases spanning the gap.

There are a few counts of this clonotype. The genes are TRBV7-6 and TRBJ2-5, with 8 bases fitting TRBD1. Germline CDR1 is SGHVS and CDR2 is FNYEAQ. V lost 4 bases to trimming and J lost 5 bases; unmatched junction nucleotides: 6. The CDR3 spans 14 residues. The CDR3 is CASSYQGARETQYF. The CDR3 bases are TGTGCCAGCAGCTACCAGGGGGCCAGGGAGACCCAGTACTTC. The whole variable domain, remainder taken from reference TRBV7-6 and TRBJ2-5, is GAGVSQSPRYKVTKRGQDVALRCDPISGHVSLYWYRQALGQGPEFLTYFNYEAQQDKSGLPNDRFSAERPEGSISTLTIQRTEQRDSAMYRCASSYQGARETQYFGPGTRLLVL.

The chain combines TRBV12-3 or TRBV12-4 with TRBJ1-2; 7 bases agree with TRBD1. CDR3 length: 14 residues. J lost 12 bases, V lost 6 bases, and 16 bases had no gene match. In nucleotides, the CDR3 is TGTGCCAGCAGCCCCGTTCGAGACAGGGCCGGCCACACCTTC. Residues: CASSPVRDRAGHTF.

CDR3 nucleotides: TGTGCCAGTAGTTCCTCGGGACTAGCGGTTCAAGAGACCCAGTACTTC. Protein: CASSSSGLAVQETQYF. The chain is built from TRBV19 and TRBJ2-5; TRBD2 agrees at 11 bases. V trimming: 5 bases; J trimming: 2 bases; junction bases outside the gene matches: 7. Germline V gives CDR1 LNHDA, CDR2 SQIVND (reference sequence). This CDR3 is 16 amino acids long.

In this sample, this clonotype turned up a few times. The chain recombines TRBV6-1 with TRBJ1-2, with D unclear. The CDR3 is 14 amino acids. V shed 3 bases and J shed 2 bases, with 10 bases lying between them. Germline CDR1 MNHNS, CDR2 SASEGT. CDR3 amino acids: CASSEPDGNYGYTF. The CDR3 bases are TGTGCCAGCAGTGAGCCGGACGGCAACTATGGCTACACCTTC.

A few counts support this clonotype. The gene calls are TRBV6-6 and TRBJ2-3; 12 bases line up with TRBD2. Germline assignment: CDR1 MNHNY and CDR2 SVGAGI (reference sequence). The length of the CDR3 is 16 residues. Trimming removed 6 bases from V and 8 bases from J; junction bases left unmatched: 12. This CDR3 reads CASRLGLAGGLGTQYF. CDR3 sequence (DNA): TGTGCCAGCAGGCTCGGGCTAGCGGGGGGGCTGGGTACGCAGTATTTT.

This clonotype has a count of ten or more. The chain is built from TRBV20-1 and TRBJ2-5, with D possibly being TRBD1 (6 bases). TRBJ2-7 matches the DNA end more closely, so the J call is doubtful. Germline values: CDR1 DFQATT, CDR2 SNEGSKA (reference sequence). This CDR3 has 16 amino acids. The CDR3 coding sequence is TGCAGTGCTAGCGTGATAGCGTCGGGGACATCCATCGAGCAGTACTTC. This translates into CSASVIASGTSIEQYF.

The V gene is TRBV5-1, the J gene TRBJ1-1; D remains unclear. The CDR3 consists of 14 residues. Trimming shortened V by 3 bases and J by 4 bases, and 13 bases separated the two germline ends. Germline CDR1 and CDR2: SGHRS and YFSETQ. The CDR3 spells CASSSEVRGTEAFF. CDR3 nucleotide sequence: TGCGCCAGCAGCTCGGAGGTCCGAGGCACTGAAGCTTTCTTT.

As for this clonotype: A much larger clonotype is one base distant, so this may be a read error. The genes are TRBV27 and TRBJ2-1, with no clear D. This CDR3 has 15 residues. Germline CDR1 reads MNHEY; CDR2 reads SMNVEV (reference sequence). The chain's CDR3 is CARSLRASSYNEQFF. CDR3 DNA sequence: TGTGCCCGCAGTTTACGGGCGAGCTCCTACAATGAGCAGTTCTTC.

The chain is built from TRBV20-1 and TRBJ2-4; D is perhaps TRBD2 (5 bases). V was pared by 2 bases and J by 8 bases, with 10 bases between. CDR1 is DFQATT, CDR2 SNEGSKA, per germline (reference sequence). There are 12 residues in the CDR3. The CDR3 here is CSARLVGDIQYF. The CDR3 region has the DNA TGCAGTGCTAGATTAGTCGGGGACATTCAGTACTTC.